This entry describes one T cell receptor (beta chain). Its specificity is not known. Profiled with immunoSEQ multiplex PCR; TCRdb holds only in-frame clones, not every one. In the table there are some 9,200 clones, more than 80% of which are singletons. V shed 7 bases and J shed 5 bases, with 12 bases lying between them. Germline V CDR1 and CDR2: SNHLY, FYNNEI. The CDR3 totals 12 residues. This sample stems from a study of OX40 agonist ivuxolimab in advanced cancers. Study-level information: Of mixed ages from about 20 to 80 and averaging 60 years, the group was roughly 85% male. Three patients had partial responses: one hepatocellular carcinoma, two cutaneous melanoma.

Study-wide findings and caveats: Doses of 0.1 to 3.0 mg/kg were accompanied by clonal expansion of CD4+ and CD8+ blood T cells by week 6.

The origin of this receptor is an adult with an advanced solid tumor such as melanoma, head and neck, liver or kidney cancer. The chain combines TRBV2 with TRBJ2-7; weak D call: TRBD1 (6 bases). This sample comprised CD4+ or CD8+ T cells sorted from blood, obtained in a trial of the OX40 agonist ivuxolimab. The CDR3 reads CASKGDGDEQYF. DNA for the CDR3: TGTGCCAGCAAGGGGGATGGCGACGAGCAGTACTTC.